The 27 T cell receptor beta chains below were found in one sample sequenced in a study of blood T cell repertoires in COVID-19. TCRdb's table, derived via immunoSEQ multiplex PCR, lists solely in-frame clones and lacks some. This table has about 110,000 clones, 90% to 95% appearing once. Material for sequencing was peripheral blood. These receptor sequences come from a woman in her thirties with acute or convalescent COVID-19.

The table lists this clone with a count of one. CDR3 coding DNA: TGTGCCAGCAGCTCCAGGGCCAACAATCAGCCCCAGCATTTT. Protein product: CASSSRANNQPQHF. The chain employs TRBV6-5 and TRBJ1-5; the D gene is possibly TRBD1 (5 bases). The germline V gene has CDR1 MNHEY and CDR2 SVGAGI. This CDR3 comprises 14 residues. The V and J ends lost 6 bases and 3 bases respectively, with 12 bases between them.

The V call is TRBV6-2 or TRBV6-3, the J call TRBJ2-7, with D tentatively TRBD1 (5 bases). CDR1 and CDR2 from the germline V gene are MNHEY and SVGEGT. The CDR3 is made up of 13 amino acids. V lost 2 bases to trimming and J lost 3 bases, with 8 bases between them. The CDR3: CASSYQGYYEQYF. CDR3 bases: TGTGCCAGCAGTTACCAGGGATACTACGAGCAGTACTTC.

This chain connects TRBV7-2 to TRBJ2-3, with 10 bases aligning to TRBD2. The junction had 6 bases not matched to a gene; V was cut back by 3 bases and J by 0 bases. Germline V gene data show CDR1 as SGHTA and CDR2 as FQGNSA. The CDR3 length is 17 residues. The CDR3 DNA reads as TGTGCCAGCAGCTTTAAATTAGCGGGGGGTAGCACAGATACGCAGTATTTT. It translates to CASSFKLAGGSTDTQYF.

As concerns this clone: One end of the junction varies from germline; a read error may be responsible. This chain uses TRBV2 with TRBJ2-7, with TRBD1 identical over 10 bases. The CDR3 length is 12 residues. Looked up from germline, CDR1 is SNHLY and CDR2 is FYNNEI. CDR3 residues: CASRDRGESLDF. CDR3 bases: TGTGCCAGCAGGGACAGGGGGGAGTCTTTGGACTTC.

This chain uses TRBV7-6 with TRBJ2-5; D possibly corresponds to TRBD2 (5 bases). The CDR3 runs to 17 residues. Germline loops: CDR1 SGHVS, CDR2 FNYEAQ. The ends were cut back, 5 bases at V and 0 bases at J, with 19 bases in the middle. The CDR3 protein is CASSPWTRGLYQETQYF. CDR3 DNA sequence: TGTGCCAGCAGCCCATGGACCAGAGGGCTTTACCAAGAGACCCAGTACTTC.

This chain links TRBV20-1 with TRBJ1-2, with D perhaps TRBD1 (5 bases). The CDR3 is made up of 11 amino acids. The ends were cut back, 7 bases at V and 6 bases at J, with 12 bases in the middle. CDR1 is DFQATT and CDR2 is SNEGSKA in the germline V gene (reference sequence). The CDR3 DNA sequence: TGCAGTGTGAGGCAGGGTAATGGCTACACCTTC. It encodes CSVRQGNGYTF.

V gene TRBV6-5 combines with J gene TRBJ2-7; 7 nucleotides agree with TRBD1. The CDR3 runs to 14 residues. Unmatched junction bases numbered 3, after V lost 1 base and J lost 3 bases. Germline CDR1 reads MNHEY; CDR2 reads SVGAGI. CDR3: CASSYWGTVYEQYF. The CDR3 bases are TGTGCCAGCAGTTACTGGGGGACAGTCTACGAGCAGTACTTC.

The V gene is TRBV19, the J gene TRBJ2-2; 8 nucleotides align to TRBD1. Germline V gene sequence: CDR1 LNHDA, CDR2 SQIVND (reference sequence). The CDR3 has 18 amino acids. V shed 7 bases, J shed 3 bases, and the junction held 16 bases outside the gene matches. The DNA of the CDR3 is TGTGCCAGTAAAGGGGCCCATGTCGTGACAGGGGACACCGGGGAGCTGTTTTTT. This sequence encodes CASKGAHVVTGDTGELFF.

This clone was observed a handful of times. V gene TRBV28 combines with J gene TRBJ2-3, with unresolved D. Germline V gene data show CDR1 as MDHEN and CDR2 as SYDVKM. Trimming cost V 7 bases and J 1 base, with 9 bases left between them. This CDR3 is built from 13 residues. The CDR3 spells CASKLPGTDTQYF. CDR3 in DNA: TGTGCCAGCAAGCTGCCTGGCACAGATACGCAGTATTTT. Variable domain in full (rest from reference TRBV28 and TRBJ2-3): DVKVTQSSRYLVKRTGEKVFLECVQDMDHENMFWYRQDPGLGLRLIYFSYDVKMKEKGDIPEGYSVSREKKERFSLILESASTNQTSMYLCASKLPGTDTQYFGPGTRLTVL.

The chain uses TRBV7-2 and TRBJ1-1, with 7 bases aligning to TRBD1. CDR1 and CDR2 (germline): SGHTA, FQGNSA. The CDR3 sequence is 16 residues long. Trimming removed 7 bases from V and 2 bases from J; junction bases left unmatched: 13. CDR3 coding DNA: TGTGCCAGCAACGATATAAACAGGGGTGGTAACACTGAAGCTTTCTTT. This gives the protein CASNDINRGGNTEAFF.

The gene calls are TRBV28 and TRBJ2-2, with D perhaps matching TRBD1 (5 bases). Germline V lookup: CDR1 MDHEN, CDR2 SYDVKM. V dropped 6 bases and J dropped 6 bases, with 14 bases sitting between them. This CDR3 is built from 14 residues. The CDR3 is CASSPQGKAGELFF. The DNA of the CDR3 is TGTGCCAGCAGCCCCCAGGGCAAGGCCGGGGAGCTGTTTTTT.

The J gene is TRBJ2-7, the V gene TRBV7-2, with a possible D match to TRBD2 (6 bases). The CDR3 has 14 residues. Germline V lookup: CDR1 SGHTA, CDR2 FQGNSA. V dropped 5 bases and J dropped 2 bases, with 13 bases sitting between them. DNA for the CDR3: TGTGCCAGCAGCCAGGGCGGGGTCACCTACGAGCAGTACTTC. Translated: CASSQGGVTYEQYF.

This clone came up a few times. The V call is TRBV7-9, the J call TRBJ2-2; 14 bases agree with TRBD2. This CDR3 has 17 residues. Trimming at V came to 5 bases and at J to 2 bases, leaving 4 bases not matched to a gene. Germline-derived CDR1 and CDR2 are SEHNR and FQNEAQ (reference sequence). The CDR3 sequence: CASSLGLAGANTGELFF. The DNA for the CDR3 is TGTGCCAGCAGCCTGGGACTAGCGGGAGCCAACACCGGGGAGCTGTTTTTT.

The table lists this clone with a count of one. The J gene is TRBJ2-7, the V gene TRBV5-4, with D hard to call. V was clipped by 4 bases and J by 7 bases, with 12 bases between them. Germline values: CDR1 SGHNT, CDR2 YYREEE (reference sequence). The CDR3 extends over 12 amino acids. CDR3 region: CASSLRFREQYF. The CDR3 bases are TGTGCCAGCAGCCTGCGTTTTCGGGAGCAGTACTTC.

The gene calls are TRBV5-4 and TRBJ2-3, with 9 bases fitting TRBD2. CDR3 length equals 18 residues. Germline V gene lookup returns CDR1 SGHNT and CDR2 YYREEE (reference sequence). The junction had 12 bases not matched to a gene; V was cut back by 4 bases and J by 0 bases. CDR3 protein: CASSPRLAEIDSTDTQYF. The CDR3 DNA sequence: TGTGCCAGCAGCCCCCGACTAGCGGAGATTGATAGCACAGATACGCAGTATTTT. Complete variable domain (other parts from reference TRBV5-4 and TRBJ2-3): ETGVTQSPTHLIKTRGQQVTLRCSSQSGHNTVSWYQQALGQGPQFIFQYYREEENGRGNFPPRFSGLQFPNYSSELNVNALELDDSALYLCASSPRLAEIDSTDTQYFGPGTRLTVL.

The CDR3 DNA is TGCGCCAGCAGCCAACAGACAGGGAACGTATATGGCTACACCTTC. It specifies CASSQQTGNVYGYTF. The rearrangement joins TRBV4-3 to TRBJ1-2; TRBD1 agrees at 7 bases. With V trimmed by 2 bases and J by 5 bases, 8 bases remained unmatched. This CDR3 comprises 15 residues. From germline, CDR1 is LGHNA and CDR2 YSLEER.

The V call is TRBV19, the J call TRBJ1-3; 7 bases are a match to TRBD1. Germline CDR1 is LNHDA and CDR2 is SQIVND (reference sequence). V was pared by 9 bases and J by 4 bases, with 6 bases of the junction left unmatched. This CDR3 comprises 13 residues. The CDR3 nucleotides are TGTGCCAGCAACAGGGGCTCGGGAAACACCATATATTTT. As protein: CASNRGSGNTIYF.

CDR3 DNA: TGTGCCAGCAGCTTAACCGGGACAGACTATGGCTACACCTTC. Its translation: CASSLTGTDYGYTF. The chain links TRBV7-9 to TRBJ1-2, with TRBD1 matching over 7 bases. CDR1 is SEHNR, CDR2 FQNEAQ, per germline (reference sequence). The CDR3 consists of 14 residues. Unmatched junction bases numbered 3, after V lost 2 bases and J lost 3 bases. The full variable domain, with the rest looked up from reference TRBV7-9 and TRBJ1-2, is DTGVSQNPRHKITKRGQNVTFRCDPISEHNRLYWYRQTLGQGPEFLTYFQNEAQLEKSRLLSDRFSAERPKGSFSTLEIQRTEQGDSAMYLCASSLTGTDYGYTFGSGTRLTVV.

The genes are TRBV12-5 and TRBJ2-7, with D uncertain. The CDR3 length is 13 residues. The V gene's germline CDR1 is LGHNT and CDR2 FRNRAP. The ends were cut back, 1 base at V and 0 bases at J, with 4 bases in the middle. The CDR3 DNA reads TGTGCTAGTGGTTTGGACAGCTCCTACGAGCAGTACTTC. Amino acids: CASGLDSSYEQYF. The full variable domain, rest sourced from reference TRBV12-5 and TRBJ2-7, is DARVTQTPRHKVTEMGQEVTMRCQPILGHNTVFWYRQTMMQGLELLAYFRNRAPLDDSGMPKDRFSAEMPDATLATLKIQPSEPRDSAVYFCASGLDSSYEQYFGPGTRLTVT.

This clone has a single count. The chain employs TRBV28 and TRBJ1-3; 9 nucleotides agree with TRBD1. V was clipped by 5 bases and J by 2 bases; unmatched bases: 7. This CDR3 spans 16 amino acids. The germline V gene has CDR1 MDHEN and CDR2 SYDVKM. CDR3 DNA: TGTGCCAGCAGTAACAGGGGGCTAGGTCCTGGAAACACCATATATTTT. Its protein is CASSNRGLGPGNTIYF.

The DNA for the CDR3 is TGCGCCAGCAGCCTCTACGCGGGAGGGGGATACGAGCAGTACTTC. Translating gives CASSLYAGGGYEQYF. The chain joins TRBV4-3 to TRBJ2-7; 9 nucleotides match TRBD2. Germline values: CDR1 LGHNA, CDR2 YSLEER. The ends lost 4 bases at V and 4 bases at J; junction bases unmatched: 8. The CDR3 has 15 residues.

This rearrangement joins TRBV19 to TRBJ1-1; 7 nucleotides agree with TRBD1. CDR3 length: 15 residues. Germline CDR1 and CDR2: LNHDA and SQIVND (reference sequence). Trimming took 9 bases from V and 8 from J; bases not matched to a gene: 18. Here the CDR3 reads CASPRALTGILEAFF. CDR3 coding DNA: TGTGCCAGCCCTAGGGCTCTGACAGGGATCCTGGAAGCTTTCTTT.

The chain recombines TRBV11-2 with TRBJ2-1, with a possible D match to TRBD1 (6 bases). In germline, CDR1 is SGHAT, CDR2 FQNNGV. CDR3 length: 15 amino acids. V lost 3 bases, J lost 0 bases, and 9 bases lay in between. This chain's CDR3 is CASSLGANSYNEQFF. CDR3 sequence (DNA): TGTGCCAGCAGCTTGGGGGCCAACTCCTACAATGAGCAGTTCTTC.

The CDR3 protein is CASSSGLNSPLHF. As DNA, the CDR3 is TGTGCCAGCAGCTCAGGGTTGAATTCACCCCTCCACTTT. The rearrangement uses TRBV11-2 and TRBJ1-6; D might be TRBD1 (5 bases). The CDR3 runs 13 residues. Germline CDR1 reads SGHAT; CDR2 reads FQNNGV. The V end lost 4 bases, the J end lost 7 bases, and 8 bases lay between the germline ends.

CDR3 coding DNA: TGTGCCAGCAGCGTAGCGGGACTAGCGGGATATCGCACAGATACGCAGTATTTT. Amino acid sequence: CASSVAGLAGYRTDTQYF. The chain has TRBV9 and TRBJ2-3; 13 bases match TRBD2. This CDR3 is built from 18 residues. After removal of 0 bases from V and 1 base from J, the junction contained 5 bases not matched to a gene. Germline V gene data show CDR1 as SGDLS and CDR2 as YYNGEE.

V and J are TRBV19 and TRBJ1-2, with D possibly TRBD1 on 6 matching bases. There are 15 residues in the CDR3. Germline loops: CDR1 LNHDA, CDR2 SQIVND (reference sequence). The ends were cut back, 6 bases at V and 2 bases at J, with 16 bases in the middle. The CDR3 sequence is CASRVQRQGNYGYTF. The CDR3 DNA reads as TGTGCCAGTAGGGTACAACGTCAGGGGAACTATGGCTACACCTTC.

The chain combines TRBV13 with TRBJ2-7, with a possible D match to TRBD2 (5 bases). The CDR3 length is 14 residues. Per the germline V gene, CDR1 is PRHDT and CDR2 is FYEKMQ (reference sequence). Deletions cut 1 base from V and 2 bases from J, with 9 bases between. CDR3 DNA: TGTGCCAGCAGCTTAGCTCTAGCCCCCTACGAGCAGTACTTC. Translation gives CASSLALAPYEQYF.